This TCR beta chain appears in the sequencing data of a study of OX40 agonist ivuxolimab in advanced cancers. Turning to the study itself: At about 82% male, the cohort had a mean age of approximately 64 years, ranging from about 20 to 79. Study-level findings and limits: More expanded clones were found, on average, in CD8+ than in CD4+ T cells. Some nonresponders also had low normalized T-cell clonal expansion.

V lost 2 bases to trimming and J lost 1 base, with 6 bases between them. This CDR3 is built from 13 residues. The V gene's germline CDR1 is SEHNR and CDR2 FQNEAQ (reference sequence). On this clone itself: Its specificity is unknown.

The method was immunoSEQ multiplex PCR; TCRdb's version includes in-frame clones alone and lacks a portion of them. This table holds roughly 80,000 clones, around nine tenths found once. The material was CD4+ or CD8+ T cells sorted from blood, obtained in a trial of the OX40 agonist ivuxolimab. This sequence was found in an adult with an advanced solid tumor such as melanoma, head and neck, liver or kidney cancer. This rearrangement joins TRBV7-9 to TRBJ2-7; D is unresolved. CDR3 sequence (DNA): TGTGCCAGCAGCTTAACTAAATCCTACGAGCAGTACTTC. It encodes CASSLTKSYEQYF.